Below, 18 T cell receptor beta chains from the same sample are listed, as sequenced in a study of T cells expressing NK-cell markers. TCRdb reprocessed the 5' RACE reads and stores each CDR3 protein as one record, lacking DNA. This sample contains 450,000 to 600,000 distinct CDR3 sequences. Sequencing was carried out using blood T cells: a sorted CD56 or NKG2C T cell subset, CD4+ or CD8+ T cells, or bulk PBMC T cells (not recorded which). These receptors all stem from a man aged 18 to 29 in good health.

J is TRBJ1-1 and V is TRBV6-5. Germline-derived CDR1 and CDR2 are MNHEY and SVGAGI. The CDR3 is 15 residues long. The CDR3 here is CASSYMSVGANEAFF.

The chain is built from TRBV9 and TRBJ1-5; checking the TCRdb D call of TRBD1 is not possible without DNA. Germline loops: CDR1 SGDLS, CDR2 YYNGEE. The CDR3 has 14 residues. The CDR3 here is CASSEQGARQPQHF.

The chain carries TRBV10-1 and TRBJ2-3; TCRdb lists TRBD2, though no DNA is available to test this call. This CDR3 comprises 16 residues. The V gene's germline CDR1 is WNHNN and CDR2 SYGVQD (reference sequence). The CDR3: CASRPGLAGPTDTQYF.

The rearrangement uses TRBV2 and TRBJ2-5; there is no DNA to check the TCRdb D call of TRBD2. CDR3 length equals 13 residues. The germline CDR1 and CDR2 sequences are SNHLY and FYNNEI. The CDR3 reads CATLARRKETQYF. Full variable domain (outside the CDR3, taken from reference TRBV2 and TRBJ2-5): EPEVTQTPSHQVTQMGQEVILRCVPISNHLYFYWYRQILGQKVEFLVSFYNNEISEKSEIFDDQFSVERPDGSNFTLKIRSTKLEDSAMYFCATLARRKETQYFGPGTRLLVL.

CDR3 protein: CASSLYRGDPKNIQYF. J is TRBJ2-4 and V is TRBV11-3; the TRBD1 assignment by TCRdb is unverifiable without DNA. The CDR3 is 16 amino acids. Germline loops: CDR1 SGHNT, CDR2 YENEEA.

The CDR3 loop is CASSLTRDPTYEQYF. This chain connects TRBV5-5 to TRBJ2-7; TCRdb proposes TRBD1, but this gene call is untestable without DNA. The CDR3 has 15 amino acids. Germline CDR1 and CDR2: SGHKS and YYEKEE (reference sequence).

V is TRBV3-1 and J is TRBJ2-2; no DNA is available, so the TRBD2 call from TCRdb remains unchecked. Germline values: CDR1 LGHDT, CDR2 YNNKEL (reference sequence). The CDR3 runs to 13 residues. CDR3 amino acids: CASSQLASGELFF.

J is TRBJ2-1 and V is TRBV4-1; TCRdb's assignment of TRBD1 cannot be checked, as there is no DNA. Per germline, CDR1 MGHRA and CDR2 YSYEKL. The CDR3 sequence is 15 residues long. CDR3 region: CASSLGQGARNEQFF.

This CDR3 is CASREFGSLGEQFF. The chain links TRBV2 to TRBJ2-1. The germline V gene has CDR1 SNHLY and CDR2 FYNNEI. The CDR3 consists of 14 residues.

CDR3 residues: CASSLEQGTINTEAFF. This rearrangement joins TRBV7-6 to TRBJ1-1; TCRdb's D call of TRBD1 is untestable without DNA. Germline V gives CDR1 SGHVS, CDR2 FNYEAQ. This CDR3 is 16 amino acids long.

V and J are TRBV6-6 and TRBJ2-1. The length of the CDR3 is 13 residues. Germline CDR1 and CDR2: MNHNY and SVGAGI (reference sequence). Here the CDR3 reads CASSLETAFEQFF.

The genes are TRBV5-1 and TRBJ2-1. Per germline, CDR1 SGHRS and CDR2 YFSETQ. This CDR3 has 15 amino acids. CDR3 loop: CASSLGQTYYNEQFF.

V is TRBV24-1 and J is TRBJ2-2; no DNA is available, so the TRBD1 call from TCRdb remains unchecked. CDR1 is KGHDR and CDR2 is SFDVKD in the germline V gene. This CDR3 spans 14 amino acids. CDR3 loop: CATALQGRSGELFF.

The rearrangement joins TRBV5-1 to TRBJ2-1; TCRdb selects TRBD2, and the lack of DNA leaves this call unchecked. Germline CDR1 and CDR2: SGHRS and YFSETQ. This CDR3 has 15 amino acids. CDR3 loop: CASSPGLAGSNEQFF.

This sequence joins TRBV11-1 and TRBJ2-1. Germline V gene sequence: CDR1 SGHAT, CDR2 FQDESV (reference sequence). The length of the CDR3 is 15 residues. The CDR3 spells CASSLTLSAYNEQFF.

CDR3 in amino acids: CASTRGRPDYGYTF. The gene calls are TRBV28 and TRBJ1-2. Germline values: CDR1 MDHEN, CDR2 SYDVKM. This CDR3 contains 14 residues.

The chain combines TRBV20-1 with TRBJ2-3; TCRdb's assignment of TRBD1 cannot be checked, as there is no DNA. CDR1 is DFQATT and CDR2 is SNEGSKA in the germline V gene (reference sequence). CDR3 size: 13 residues. The CDR3 region is CSASPTGGDTQYF.

The rearrangement links TRBV4-1 to TRBJ1-2; TCRdb's D call, TRBD1, is unchecked because there is no DNA. The CDR3 covers 15 residues. Per germline, CDR1 MGHRA and CDR2 YSYEKL. The CDR3 loop reads CASSQVGRGSYGYTF.